Here is one TCR beta chain with its context. The sample originates from a study of read filtering for tumor transcriptome and immune sequencing. Study details: After DNase treatment, RNA was made into whole-transcriptome libraries.

Trimming cost V 7 bases and J 8 bases, with 15 bases left between them. The CDR3 consists of 13 residues. In germline, CDR1 is SEHNR, CDR2 FQNEAQ (reference sequence). From roughly 400 ng of RNA, a library with molecular barcoded alpha/delta and beta/gamma adaptors was made. TCRdb re-called the reads through MiXCR, storing one row per CDR3 protein. Of some 46,000 distinct CDR3 sequences listed, more than 10% are singletons. The sequenced sample was a population of CD138-negative cells sorted from bone marrow. The chain employs TRBV7-9 and TRBJ2-1; the D gene is possibly TRBD2 (7 bases). The source is a donor aged 40 or older with multiple myeloma. The CDR3 region has the DNA TGTGCCAGCACCTGGGGGGGGCCCCATGAGCAGTTCTTC. Amino acids: CASTWGGPHEQFF.